The TCR beta chain described here comes from a study of blood T cell repertoires in COVID-19. V was pared by 0 bases and J by 2 bases, with 3 bases of the junction left unmatched. The CDR3 has 16 residues. Germline V gene data show CDR1 as SGHRS and CDR2 as YFSETQ. Per the original data handling: Amplified reference gene primers provided the basis for estimating nucleated cell counts. Here immunoSEQ multiplex PCR was the method, and the copy in TCRdb shows in-frame clones only, minus some. Clone size and the V and J calls come from that table; the DNA yielded D and trimming. The sample holds 110,000 to 150,000 clones, approximately 78% seen once.

The chain joins TRBV5-1 to TRBJ2-1, with TRBD2 matching over 9 bases. The clonotype originates from a woman of 80 years or more with acute or convalescent COVID-19. What was sequenced was peripheral blood. The CDR3 nucleotides are TGCGCCAGCAGCTTGGACCCTAGCGGGGCCTACAATGAGCAGTTCTTC. The encoded protein is CASSLDPSGAYNEQFF. The whole variable domain, remainder taken from reference TRBV5-1 and TRBJ2-1, is KAGVTQTPRYLIKTRGQQVTLSCSPISGHRSVSWYQQTPGQGLQFLFEYFSETQRNKGNFPGRFSGRQFSNSRSEMNVSTLELGDSALYLCASSLDPSGAYNEQFFGPGTRLTVL.